These 22 T cell receptor beta chains were all obtained from the same sample, sequenced in a study of cytomegalovirus exposure and HLA in healthy donors. This PCR relied on a set of 60 Vbeta primers and 13 Jbeta primers. Sequencing used immunoSEQ multiplex PCR; TCRdb keeps in-frame clones, though not all of them. The sample carries about 150,000 clones, around 10% recorded once. The specimen was PBMCs. These receptors all come from a man in his forties or fifties in good health and CMV-seronegative.

This chain joins TRBV25-1 and TRBJ2-2; D is possibly TRBD1 (6 bases). V lost 6 bases and J 9 bases, leaving 14 bases between the germline ends. Per the germline V gene, CDR1 is MGHDK and CDR2 is SYGVNS. The CDR3 runs to 13 residues. CDR3 sequence (DNA): TGTGCCAGCAGGGGATCAGGGGACCGGGAGCTGTTTTTT. It is translated as CASRGSGDRELFF.

The rearrangement joins TRBV7-3 to TRBJ2-7; 11 bases align to TRBD1. Germline V gene sequence: CDR1 SGHTA, CDR2 FQGTGA. The CDR3 sequence is 16 residues long. V lost 5 bases to trimming and J lost 1 base; unmatched junction nucleotides: 7. The chain's CDR3 is CASSAKGQGASYEQYF. In DNA form, the CDR3 reads TGTGCCAGCAGCGCAAAAGGACAGGGGGCGTCCTACGAGCAGTACTTC.

The rearrangement joins TRBV2 to TRBJ1-2; D ambiguous. This CDR3 has 13 residues. CDR1 and CDR2 from the germline V gene are SNHLY and FYNNEI. Trimming removed 4 bases from V and 5 bases from J, with 11 bases in between. The CDR3 DNA is TGTGCCAGCAGTGGTGAGGGTCGTTATGGCTACACCTTC. Translating gives CASSGEGRYGYTF.

This clone occurred a few times. The chain couples TRBV2 to TRBJ2-7, with 9 positions matching TRBD1. Germline V CDR1 and CDR2: SNHLY, FYNNEI. The CDR3 covers 14 residues. J gave up 5 bases and V 6 bases, and 8 bases lay outside the gene matches. The CDR3 DNA is TGTGCCAGCAGCACCGGGACAGGGATCAACGAGCAGTACTTC. This encodes CASSTGTGINEQYF.

The V and J genes are TRBV18 and TRBJ1-4; TRBD1 aligns across 7 bases. After removal of 4 bases from V and 3 bases from J, the junction contained 5 bases not matched to a gene. Germline V CDR1 and CDR2: KGHSH, LQKENI. The CDR3 has 15 amino acids. The CDR3 is CASSQRQGANEKLFF. For the CDR3, the DNA is TGTGCCAGCTCACAACGACAGGGTGCTAATGAAAAACTGTTTTTT.

This chain uses TRBV6-1 with TRBJ1-5, with D possibly matching TRBD1 (5 bases). This CDR3 region has 13 residues. V was trimmed by 6 bases and J by 4 bases, leaving 10 bases between them. Germline lookup yields CDR1 MNHNS and CDR2 SASEGT. CDR3 DNA: TGTGCCAGCAGACTTGACAGTAATCAGCCCCAGCATTTT. Its translation is CASRLDSNQPQHF.

This clone was seen repeatedly, ten times or more. The chain employs TRBV6-5 and TRBJ1-2, with D uncertain. Per the germline V gene, CDR1 is MNHEY and CDR2 is SVGAGI. The CDR3 totals 13 residues. V lost 4 bases and J 3 bases, leaving 9 bases between the germline ends. Written as DNA, the CDR3 is TGTGCCAGCAGTTCGCCCGGGTACTATGGCTACACCTTC. It encodes CASSSPGYYGYTF.

The chain couples TRBV28 to TRBJ1-1; D not certain. V gave up 3 bases and J gave up 11 bases, with 13 bases separating them. The CDR3 is made up of 12 amino acids. Germline V CDR1 and CDR2: MDHEN, SYDVKM. The CDR3 is CASSLTGEGAFF. The CDR3 bases are TGTGCCAGCAGTTTGACCGGGGAGGGTGCTTTCTTT.

This clone was seen a handful of times. This sequence joins TRBV5-4 and TRBJ2-1; 8 bases are shared with TRBD2. Germline V lookup: CDR1 SGHNT, CDR2 YYREEE (reference sequence). With V trimmed by 0 bases and J by 5 bases, 1 base remained unmatched. This CDR3 region has 14 residues. In DNA form, the CDR3 reads TGTGCCAGCAGCTTGGGACTAGCGAACAATGAGCAGTTCTTC. This translates into CASSLGLANNEQFF.

The chain employs TRBV2 and TRBJ2-1, with 8 bases identical to TRBD2. The CDR3 totals 13 residues. Per germline, CDR1 SNHLY and CDR2 FYNNEI. The J segment lost 0 bases and the V segment lost 11 bases, leaving 3 bases of the junction unmatched. CDR3 protein: CALSGVSYNEQFF. CDR3 coding DNA: TGTGCCCTTAGCGGGGTCTCCTACAATGAGCAGTTCTTC.

V and J are TRBV6-1 and TRBJ1-5; TRBD1 matches 7 bases. Germline V CDR1 and CDR2: MNHNS, SASEGT. There are 14 residues in the CDR3. J lost 7 bases, V lost 0 bases, and 3 bases had no gene match. Written as DNA, the CDR3 is TGTGCCAGCAGTGAAGCGGAAGGGGGCCAGCCCCAGCATTTT. Translating gives CASSEAEGGQPQHF.

V gene TRBV5-1 combines with J gene TRBJ2-3; perhaps TRBD1 as D (5 bases). This CDR3 has 14 amino acids. V was clipped by 7 bases and J by 0 bases, with 12 bases between them. The germline CDR1 and CDR2 sequences are SGHRS and YFSETQ. The CDR3 coding sequence is TGCGCCAGCCTGCGACAGCCTAGCACAGATACGCAGTATTTT. Translated: CASLRQPSTDTQYF. Full variable domain (rest looked up from reference TRBV5-1 and TRBJ2-3): KAGVTQTPRYLIKTRGQQVTLSCSPISGHRSVSWYQQTPGQGLQFLFEYFSETQRNKGNFPGRFSGRQFSNSRSEMNVSTLELGDSALYLCASLRQPSTDTQYFGPGTRLTVL.

The chain is built from TRBV30 and TRBJ1-2; 8 nucleotides agree with TRBD1. The junction had 2 bases not matched to a gene; V was cut back by 4 bases and J by 4 bases. The CDR3 spans 12 residues. Germline lookup yields CDR1 GTSNPN and CDR2 SVGIG (reference sequence). The CDR3 DNA sequence: TGTGCCTGGACAGGGGGCGGCTATGGCTACACCTTC. It is translated as CAWTGGGYGYTF.

The V and J genes are TRBV23-1 and TRBJ2-7; 7 bases align to TRBD2. TRBV23-1 is annotated as an ORF whose role is uncertain. CDR3 size: 13 residues. J was trimmed by 2 bases and V by 7 bases; bases with no gene match: 5. The CDR3, as DNA: TGCGCCAGCAATGGGACTAAGCCCTACGAGCAGTACTTC. The encoded protein is CASNGTKPYEQYF.

This clone was counted only a few times. CDR3 bases: TGCAGCGTTGAAGACCAAGCGGGAGAGAGCCAGCAGTACTTC. Protein: CSVEDQAGESQQYF. The rearrangement links TRBV29-1 to TRBJ2-7; 8 bases fit TRBD2. CDR3 length equals 14 residues. Germline V gene data show CDR1 as SQVTM and CDR2 as ANQGSEA. Trimming took 0 bases from V and 8 from J; bases not matched to a gene: 9.

The rearrangement links TRBV6-1 to TRBJ2-7; 9 nucleotides line up with TRBD2. The CDR3 covers 16 residues. The trim removed 4 bases at V and 0 bases at J, leaving 7 bases unmatched. The germline gives CDR1 MNHNS, CDR2 SASEGT. The CDR3 nucleotides are TGTGCCAGCAGTGCCCGGGCTAGCGGGGACTCCTACGAGCAGTACTTC. Its translation: CASSARASGDSYEQYF.

The chain employs TRBV7-8 and TRBJ2-3; 7 bases are a match to TRBD1. This CDR3 comprises 20 residues. After removal of 6 bases from V and 4 bases from J, the junction contained 25 bases not matched to a gene. Germline V gene sequence: CDR1 SGHVS, CDR2 FQNEAQ. The CDR3 region is CASSSPRGGYLYGRADTQYF. Written as DNA, the CDR3 is TGTGCCAGCAGTTCTCCTAGAGGGGGCTACCTTTACGGAAGGGCAGATACGCAGTATTTT.

This clone was seen only a few times. The CDR3 sequence is CASGTSGVREQYF. In nucleotides, the CDR3 is TGTGCCAGTGGGACTAGCGGGGTCCGCGAGCAGTACTTC. The rearrangement uses TRBV2 and TRBJ2-7; TRBD2 matches 13 bases. Germline CDR1 and CDR2: SNHLY and FYNNEI. The CDR3 runs 13 residues. V lost 9 bases and J lost 6; bases outside the gene matches: 5.

This chain joins TRBV18 and TRBJ2-5; 15 bases are a match to TRBD2. Germline CDR1 is KGHSH and CDR2 is LQKENI. CDR3 length equals 17 residues. Losses at the gene ends were 6 bases for V and 3 bases for J; bases not matched to a gene: 8. CDR3 amino acids: CASSPGLAGGEKETQYF. CDR3 in DNA: TGTGCCAGCTCCCCCGGACTAGCGGGAGGGGAAAAAGAGACCCAGTACTTC.

V usage is TRBV7-6 and J usage is TRBJ2-1; the D gene is possibly TRBD2 (5 bases). Per germline, CDR1 SGHVS and CDR2 FNYEAQ. Trimming pared 4 bases from V and 2 bases from J, leaving 12 bases between. The CDR3 runs 15 residues. The CDR3, as DNA: TGTGCCAGCAGCTCCCCGGGGAGAACCTACAATGAGCAGTTCTTC. Its protein is CASSSPGRTYNEQFF.

The count of this clone is one. This sequence joins TRBV9 and TRBJ1-2; 7 nucleotides align to TRBD1. Germline CDR1 SGDLS, CDR2 YYNGEE. V was clipped by 7 bases and J by 8 bases; unmatched bases: 8. The CDR3 is made up of 12 amino acids. CDR3 nucleotides: TGTGCCAGCTCGCAGGGGGTGATGGGCTACACCTTC. It encodes CASSQGVMGYTF. The full variable domain, rest sourced from reference TRBV9 and TRBJ1-2, is DSGVTQTPKHLITATGQRVTLRCSPRSGDLSVYWYQQSLDQGLQFLIQYYNGEERAKGNILERFSAQQFPDLHSELNLSSLELGDSALYFCASSQGVMGYTFGSGTRLTVV.

The chain couples TRBV6-1 to TRBJ1-1, with a weak D call TRBD1 (5 bases). Germline V CDR1 and CDR2: MNHNS, SASEGT. V lost 6 bases to trimming and J lost 1 base, with 12 bases between them. The CDR3 has 14 residues. CDR3 bases: TGTGCCAGCAGAGTTCACACAGGGAACACTGAAGCTTTCTTT. Its protein product is CASRVHTGNTEAFF.